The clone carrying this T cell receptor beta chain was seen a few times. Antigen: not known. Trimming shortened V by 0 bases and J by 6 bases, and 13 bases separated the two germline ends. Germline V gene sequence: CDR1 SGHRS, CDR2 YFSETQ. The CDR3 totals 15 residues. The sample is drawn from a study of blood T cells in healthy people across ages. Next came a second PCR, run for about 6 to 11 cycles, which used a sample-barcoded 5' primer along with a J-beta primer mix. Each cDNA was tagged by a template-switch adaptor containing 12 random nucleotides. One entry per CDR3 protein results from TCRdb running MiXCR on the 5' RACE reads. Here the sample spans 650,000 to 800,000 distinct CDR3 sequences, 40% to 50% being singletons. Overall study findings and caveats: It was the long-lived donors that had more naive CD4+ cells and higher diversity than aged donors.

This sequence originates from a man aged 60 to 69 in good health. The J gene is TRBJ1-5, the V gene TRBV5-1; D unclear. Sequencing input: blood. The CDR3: CASSLDGSVGQPQHF. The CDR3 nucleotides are TGCGCCAGCAGCTTGGACGGGTCGGTAGGTCAGCCCCAGCATTTT.